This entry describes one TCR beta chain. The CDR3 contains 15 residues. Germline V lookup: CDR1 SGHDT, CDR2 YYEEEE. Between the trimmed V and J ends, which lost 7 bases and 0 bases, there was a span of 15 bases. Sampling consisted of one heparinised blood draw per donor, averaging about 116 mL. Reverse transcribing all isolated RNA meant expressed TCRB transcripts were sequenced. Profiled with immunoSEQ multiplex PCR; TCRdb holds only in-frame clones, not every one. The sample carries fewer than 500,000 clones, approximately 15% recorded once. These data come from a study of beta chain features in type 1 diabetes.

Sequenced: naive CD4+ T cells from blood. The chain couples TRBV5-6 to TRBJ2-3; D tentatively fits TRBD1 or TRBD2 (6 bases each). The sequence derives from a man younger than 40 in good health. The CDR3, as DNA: TGTGCCAGCTTGAGGGGGGTGCTAAGCACAGATACGCAGTATTTT. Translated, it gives CASLRGVLSTDTQYF.